The 18 T cell receptor beta chains below all came from one sample that was sequenced in a study of T cell responses to AZD1222 COVID-19 vaccine. Only in-frame clones appear in the TCRdb table, and some are missing; sequencing was by immunoSEQ multiplex PCR. This repertoire shows 90,000 to 150,000 clones, 80% to 90% found once; its top ten account for more than 10%. The material was peripheral blood, obtained on day 0 of AZD1222 vaccination. Receptor source: an adult in good health.

The table lists this clone with a few counts. The V and J genes are TRBV2 and TRBJ1-6; the D gene is possibly TRBD1 (6 bases). The CDR3 spans 14 residues. The germline CDR1 and CDR2 sequences are SNHLY and FYNNEI. Trimming took 5 bases from V and 4 from J, leaving 9 bases between them. The CDR3 here is CASSRQAYNSPLHF. CDR3 sequence (DNA): TGTGCCAGCAGTAGACAGGCTTATAATTCACCCCTCCACTTT.

The CDR3 protein is CASSKLSSSYEQYF. In DNA form, the CDR3 reads TGTGCCAGCAGCAAGTTGAGTAGTTCCTACGAGCAGTACTTC. The rearrangement joins TRBV9 to TRBJ2-7; no reliable D call. V was clipped by 4 bases and J by 1 base, with 12 bases between them. Germline assignment: CDR1 SGDLS and CDR2 YYNGEE. The CDR3 length is 14 residues. The variable domain in full, with the rest retrieved from reference TRBV9 and TRBJ2-7, is DSGVTQTPKHLITATGQRVTLRCSPRSGDLSVYWYQQSLDQGLQFLIQYYNGEERAKGNILERFSAQQFPDLHSELNLSSLELGDSALYFCASSKLSSSYEQYFGPGTRLTVT.

This sequence joins TRBV28 and TRBJ2-2; D gene uncertain. Trimming took 2 bases from V and 1 from J, leaving 2 bases between them. Germline V gene sequence: CDR1 MDHEN, CDR2 SYDVKM. This CDR3 has 13 amino acids. CDR3 DNA: TGTGCCAGCAGTTTACGGAACACCGGGGAGCTGTTTTTT. Protein: CASSLRNTGELFF.

The chain couples TRBV4-1 to TRBJ2-3; 9 positions agree with TRBD2. J lost 6 bases, V lost 5 bases, and 24 bases had no gene match. Looked up from germline, CDR1 is MGHRA and CDR2 is YSYEKL. The CDR3 has 20 residues. The CDR3 loop is CASSSGGPGRVAGAPDTQYF. The CDR3 DNA reads TGCGCCAGCAGCTCCGGCGGCCCGGGTAGGGTAGCGGGAGCCCCCGATACGCAGTATTTT.

This clone was observed a single time. This rearrangement joins TRBV23-1 to TRBJ1-3; no clear D gene. TRBV23-1 is treated as an ORF (open reading frame) with a function not yet certain. Trimming removed 0 bases at V and 0 bases at J, with 12 bases between. CDR3 length: 17 residues. The CDR3 bases are TGCGCCAGCAGTCAATCACGTAGGCCTTACTCTGGAAACACCATATATTTT. This codes for CASSQSRRPYSGNTIYF.

The chain joins TRBV5-4 to TRBJ2-3; no clear D. The germline gives CDR1 SGHNT, CDR2 YYREEE (reference sequence). V was clipped by 6 bases and J by 8 bases, with 19 bases between them. This CDR3 is built from 14 residues. CDR3 nucleotide sequence: TGTGCCAGCAACCTGGACCCGGCCTTAGGTACGCAGTATTTT. This sequence encodes CASNLDPALGTQYF.

The chain is built from TRBV5-1 and TRBJ2-5; a possible D gene is TRBD2 (5 bases). The ends were cut back, 5 bases at V and 2 bases at J, with 13 bases in the middle. The CDR3 sequence is 14 residues long. In germline, CDR1 is SGHRS, CDR2 YFSETQ. The CDR3 coding sequence is TGCGCCAGCAGTCCATTAGCGACACAAGAGACCCAGTACTTC. Encoded protein: CASSPLATQETQYF.

V gene TRBV14 combines with J gene TRBJ1-1; 9 nucleotides match TRBD1. V shed 1 base, J shed 2 bases, and the junction held 11 bases outside the gene matches. Germline V gene sequence: CDR1 SGHDN, CDR2 FVKESK. The CDR3 spans 18 residues. CDR3 DNA: TGTGCCAGCAGCCAAGTGGTGGGACAGGGCTTCGAAAACACTGAAGCTTTCTTT. Translation: CASSQVVGQGFENTEAFF. Based on the CDR3 plus reference TRBV14 and TRBJ1-1, the full variable domain is EAGVTQFPSHSVIEKGQTVTLRCDPISGHDNLYWYRRVMGKEIKFLLHFVKESKQDESGMPNNRFLAERTGGTYSTLKVQPAELEDSGVYFCASSQVVGQGFENTEAFFGQGTRLTVV.

The chain carries TRBV4-2 and TRBJ1-6; TRBD1 agrees at 8 bases. The germline gives CDR1 LGHNA, CDR2 YNFKEQ. Trimming removed 3 bases from V and 9 bases from J; junction bases left unmatched: 10. CDR3 size: 16 residues. CDR3 coding DNA: TGTGCCAGCAGCCAGGGACAGGAGATAGGCGTTTCACCCCTCCACTTT. This encodes CASSQGQEIGVSPLHF.

This clone showed up just once. The V and J genes are TRBV3-1 (or the pseudogene TRBV3-2) and TRBJ2-2; D gene unclear. The CDR3 sequence is 15 residues long. The germline gives CDR1 LGHDT, CDR2 YNNKEL (reference sequence). V lost 5 bases and J lost 8, with 18 bases in between. In DNA, the CDR3 is TGTGCCAGCAGCTTCCGAGGAATCTACGTAGGGGAGCTGTTTTTT. This codes for CASSFRGIYVGELFF.

This clone has a handful of counts. The chain links TRBV6-5 to TRBJ2-7; D not certain. Trimming removed 5 bases from V and 2 bases from J, with 16 bases in between. Germline values: CDR1 MNHEY, CDR2 SVGAGI. The CDR3 consists of 15 residues. The CDR3 nucleotides are TGTGCCAGCAGTCGAACTGCCGGGTCCGCCTACGAGCAGTACTTC. It codes for CASSRTAGSAYEQYF.

With regard to this clone: The junction does not match germline at one end; this may be a read error. The rearrangement links TRBV7-9 to TRBJ2-5; no reliable D call. Germline V gives CDR1 SEHNR, CDR2 FQNEAQ (reference sequence). The CDR3 has 15 amino acids. CDR3 DNA: TGTGCCAGCAGCTTAAGCAGATTCCTCCAAGGGACCCAGTACTTC. This gives the protein CASSLSRFLQGTQYF.

The gene calls are TRBV19 and TRBJ2-2, with 7 positions matching TRBD1. Trimming at V came to 3 bases and at J to 4 bases, leaving 8 bases not matched to a gene. The CDR3 has 16 residues. Germline V gene sequence: CDR1 LNHDA, CDR2 SQIVND (reference sequence). The CDR3 spells CASSISMTGSTGELFF. CDR3 nucleotide sequence: TGTGCCAGTAGTATCAGTATGACAGGGAGCACCGGGGAGCTGTTTTTT.

V and J are TRBV21-1 and TRBJ1-5. TRBV21-1 constitutes a pseudogene. The CDR3 length is 16 residues. The DNA of the CDR3 is TGTGCCAGCAGCAAGGTGGGGGGGCCCCCGAATCAGCCCCAGCATTTT. It encodes CASSKVGGPPNQPQHF.

The chain couples TRBV19 to TRBJ2-7, with D possibly being TRBD2 (6 bases). Trimming removed 6 bases at V and 5 bases at J, with 17 bases between. The CDR3 consists of 14 residues. The germline CDR1 and CDR2 sequences are LNHDA and SQIVND (reference sequence). CDR3 loop: CASRKDYSTHEQYF. CDR3 nucleotides: TGTGCCAGTAGAAAGGACTACTCGACACACGAGCAGTACTTC.

The chain is built from TRBV11-2 and TRBJ1-1; 8 bases line up with TRBD1. Trimming removed 5 bases from V and 5 bases from J; junction bases left unmatched: 7. Germline assignment: CDR1 SGHAT and CDR2 FQNNGV. The CDR3 covers 14 residues. The CDR3 sequence: CASSLTGGGTEAFF. The CDR3 DNA reads as TGTGCCAGCAGCCTCACAGGGGGTGGGACTGAAGCTTTCTTT.

The chain has TRBV5-1 and TRBJ1-4, with a tentative D call TRBD1 (5 bases). V lost 0 bases and J lost 4, with 7 bases in between. The CDR3 runs 14 residues. CDR1 and CDR2 from the germline V gene are SGHRS and YFSETQ. The CDR3 loop is CASSLGGYNEKLFF. DNA of the CDR3: TGCGCCAGCAGCTTGGGGGGGTATAATGAAAAACTGTTTTTT.

The chain recombines TRBV5-1 with TRBJ2-1; 12 bases map to TRBD2. The junction had 5 bases not matched to a gene; V was cut back by 1 base and J by 6 bases. The CDR3 runs 16 residues. Germline loops: CDR1 SGHRS, CDR2 YFSETQ. CDR3 in DNA: TGCGCCAGCAGCTTGACTCTGACTAGCGGGAGCAATGAGCAGTTCTTC. This encodes CASSLTLTSGSNEQFF.